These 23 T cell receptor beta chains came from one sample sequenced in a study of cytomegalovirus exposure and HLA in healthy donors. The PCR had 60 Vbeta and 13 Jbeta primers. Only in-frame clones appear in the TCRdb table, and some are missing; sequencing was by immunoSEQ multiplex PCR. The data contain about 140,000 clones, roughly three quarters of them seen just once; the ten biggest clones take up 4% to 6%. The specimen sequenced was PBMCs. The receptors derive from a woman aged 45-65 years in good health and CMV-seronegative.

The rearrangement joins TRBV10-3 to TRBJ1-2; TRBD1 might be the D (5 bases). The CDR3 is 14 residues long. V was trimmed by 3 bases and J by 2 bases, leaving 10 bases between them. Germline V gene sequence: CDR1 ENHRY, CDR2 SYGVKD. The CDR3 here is CAISDRGFNYGYTF. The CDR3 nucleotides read TGTGCCATCAGTGATAGGGGTTTCAACTATGGCTACACCTTC.

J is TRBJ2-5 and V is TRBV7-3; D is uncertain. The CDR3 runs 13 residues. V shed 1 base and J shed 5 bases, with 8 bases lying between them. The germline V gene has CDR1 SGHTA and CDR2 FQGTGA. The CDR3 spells CASSLNDRETQYF. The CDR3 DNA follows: TGTGCCAGCAGCTTAAATGATCGGGAGACCCAGTACTTC.

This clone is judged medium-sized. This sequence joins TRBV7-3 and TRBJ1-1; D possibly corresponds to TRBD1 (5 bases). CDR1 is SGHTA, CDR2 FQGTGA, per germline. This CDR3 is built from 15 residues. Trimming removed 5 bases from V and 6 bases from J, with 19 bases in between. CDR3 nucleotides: TGTGCCAGCAGCACAACGGGCAGGGAGGGTTCTGAAGCTTTCTTT. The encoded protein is CASSTTGREGSEAFF.

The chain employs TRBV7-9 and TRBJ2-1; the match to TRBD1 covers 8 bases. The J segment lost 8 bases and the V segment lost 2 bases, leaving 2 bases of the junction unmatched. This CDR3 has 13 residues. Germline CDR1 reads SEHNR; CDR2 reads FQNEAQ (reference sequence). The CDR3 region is CASSLQGADEQFF. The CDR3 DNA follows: TGTGCCAGCAGCTTACAGGGGGCTGATGAGCAGTTCTTC.

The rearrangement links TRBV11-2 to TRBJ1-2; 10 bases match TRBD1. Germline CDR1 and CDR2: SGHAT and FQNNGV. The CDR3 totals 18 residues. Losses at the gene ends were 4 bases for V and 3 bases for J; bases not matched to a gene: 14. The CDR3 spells CASSSLRDRGKGYYGYTF. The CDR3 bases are TGTGCCAGCAGCTCCCTCCGGGACAGGGGCAAGGGGTACTATGGCTACACCTTC.

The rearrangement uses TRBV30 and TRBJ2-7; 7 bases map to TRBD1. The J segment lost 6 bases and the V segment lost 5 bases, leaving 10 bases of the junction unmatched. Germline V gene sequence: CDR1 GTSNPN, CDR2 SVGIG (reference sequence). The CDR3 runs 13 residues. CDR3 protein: CAWETGESGEQYF. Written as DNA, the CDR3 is TGTGCCTGGGAAACAGGGGAATCGGGCGAGCAGTACTTC.

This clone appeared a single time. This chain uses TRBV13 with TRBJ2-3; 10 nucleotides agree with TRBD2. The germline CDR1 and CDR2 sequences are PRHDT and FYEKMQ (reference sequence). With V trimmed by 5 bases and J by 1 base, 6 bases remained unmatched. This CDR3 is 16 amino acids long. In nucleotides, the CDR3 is TGTGCCAGCAGCACCCTAGCGGGGGAGGGCACAGATACGCAGTATTTT. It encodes CASSTLAGEGTDTQYF.

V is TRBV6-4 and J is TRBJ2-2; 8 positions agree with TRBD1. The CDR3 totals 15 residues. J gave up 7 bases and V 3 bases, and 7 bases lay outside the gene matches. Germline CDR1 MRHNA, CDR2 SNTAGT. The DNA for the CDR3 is TGTGCCAGCAGTGATGGACAGGGAGGTGTCGGGGAGCTGTTTTTT. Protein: CASSDGQGGVGELFF.

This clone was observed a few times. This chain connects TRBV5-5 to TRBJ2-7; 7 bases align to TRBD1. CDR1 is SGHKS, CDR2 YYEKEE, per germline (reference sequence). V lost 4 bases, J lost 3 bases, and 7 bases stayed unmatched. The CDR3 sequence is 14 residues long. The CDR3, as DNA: TGTGCCAGCAGCCGGACAGGAGGTAGCTACGAGCAGTACTTC. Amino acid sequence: CASSRTGGSYEQYF.

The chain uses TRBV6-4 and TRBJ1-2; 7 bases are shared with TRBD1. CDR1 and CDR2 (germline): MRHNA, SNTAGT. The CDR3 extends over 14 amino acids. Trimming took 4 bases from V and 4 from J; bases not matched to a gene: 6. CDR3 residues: CASSVQAGGYGYTF. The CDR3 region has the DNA TGTGCCAGCAGTGTTCAGGCAGGGGGCTATGGCTACACCTTC.

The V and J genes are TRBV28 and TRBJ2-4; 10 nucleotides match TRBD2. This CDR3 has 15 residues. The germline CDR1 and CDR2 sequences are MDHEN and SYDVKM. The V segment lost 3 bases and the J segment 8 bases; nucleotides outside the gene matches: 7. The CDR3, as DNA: TGTGCCAGCAGTTTCGAGCGGGGGGGCCGAGACATTCAGTACTTC. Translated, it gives CASSFERGGRDIQYF.

CDR3 bases: TGCGCCAGCAGCTTGGCGGGGGTGAATGAAAAACTGTTTTTT. Protein product: CASSLAGVNEKLFF. The gene calls are TRBV5-1 and TRBJ1-4; possibly TRBD1 for D (5 bases). This CDR3 is 14 amino acids long. The germline gives CDR1 SGHRS, CDR2 YFSETQ. Trimming took off 0 bases at V and 5 bases at J, with 8 bases between the two ends.

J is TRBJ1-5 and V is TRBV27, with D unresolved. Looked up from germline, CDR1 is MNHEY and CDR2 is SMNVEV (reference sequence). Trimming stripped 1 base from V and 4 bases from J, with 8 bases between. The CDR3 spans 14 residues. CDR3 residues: CASSLLGGNQPQHF. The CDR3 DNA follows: TGTGCCAGCAGTTTATTGGGAGGAAATCAGCCCCAGCATTTT.

The CDR3, as DNA: TGCGCCAGCAGCTTGGTCGTAACCCGGGAGCAGTACTTC. Translated: CASSLVVTREQYF. V and J are TRBV5-1 and TRBJ2-7; D remains ambiguous. Deletions cut 0 bases from V and 7 bases from J, with 11 bases between. Germline V CDR1 and CDR2: SGHRS, YFSETQ. This CDR3 is 13 amino acids long.

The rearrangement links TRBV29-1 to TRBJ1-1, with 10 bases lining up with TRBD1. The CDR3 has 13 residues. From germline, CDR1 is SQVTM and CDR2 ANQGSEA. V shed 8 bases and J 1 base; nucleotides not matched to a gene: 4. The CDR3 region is CSTGQGGNTEAFF. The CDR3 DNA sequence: TGCAGCACAGGACAGGGGGGGAACACTGAAGCTTTCTTT.

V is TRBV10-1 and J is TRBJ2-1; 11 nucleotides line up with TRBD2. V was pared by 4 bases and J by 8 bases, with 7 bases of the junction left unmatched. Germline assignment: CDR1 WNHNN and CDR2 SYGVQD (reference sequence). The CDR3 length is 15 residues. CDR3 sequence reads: CASSAGLAGPHEQFF. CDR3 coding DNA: TGCGCCAGCAGTGCTGGACTAGCGGGCCCCCATGAGCAGTTCTTC.

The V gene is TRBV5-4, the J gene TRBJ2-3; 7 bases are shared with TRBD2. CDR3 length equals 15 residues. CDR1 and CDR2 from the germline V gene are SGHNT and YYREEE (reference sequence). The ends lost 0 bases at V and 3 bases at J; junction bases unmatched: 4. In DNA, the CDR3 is TGTGCCAGCAGCTTGGGGGAGGGCTGGACAGATACGCAGTATTTT. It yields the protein CASSLGEGWTDTQYF.

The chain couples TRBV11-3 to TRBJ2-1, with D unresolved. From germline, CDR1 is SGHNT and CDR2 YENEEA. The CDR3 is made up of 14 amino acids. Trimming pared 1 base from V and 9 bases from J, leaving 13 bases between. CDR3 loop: CASSLGGSWSEQFF. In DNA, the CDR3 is TGTGCCAGCAGCTTAGGCGGATCGTGGAGTGAGCAGTTCTTC. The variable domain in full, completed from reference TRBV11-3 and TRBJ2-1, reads EAGVVQSPRYKIIEKKQPVAFWCNPISGHNTLYWYLQNLGQGPELLIRYENEEAVDDSQLPKDRFSAERLKGVDSTLKIQPAELGDSAVYLCASSLGGSWSEQFFGPGTRLTVL.

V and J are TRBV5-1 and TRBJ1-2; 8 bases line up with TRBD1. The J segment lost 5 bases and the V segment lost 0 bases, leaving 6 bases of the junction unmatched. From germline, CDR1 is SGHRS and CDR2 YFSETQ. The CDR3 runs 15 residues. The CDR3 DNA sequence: TGCGCCAGCAGCTTGGCAGCAGGGGGCTTGTATGGCTACACCTTC. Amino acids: CASSLAAGGLYGYTF.

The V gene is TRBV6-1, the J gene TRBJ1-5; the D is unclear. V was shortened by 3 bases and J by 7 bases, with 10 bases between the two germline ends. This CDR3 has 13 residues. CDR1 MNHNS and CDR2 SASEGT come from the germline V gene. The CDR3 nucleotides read TGTGCCAGCAGTGAGGTATCTGAGCAGCCCCAGCATTTT. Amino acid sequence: CASSEVSEQPQHF.

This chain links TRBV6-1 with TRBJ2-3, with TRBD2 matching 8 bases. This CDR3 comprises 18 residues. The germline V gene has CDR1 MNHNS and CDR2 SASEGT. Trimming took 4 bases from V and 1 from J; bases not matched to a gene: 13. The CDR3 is CASSGGSGTLWGTDTQYF. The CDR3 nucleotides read TGTGCCAGCAGTGGGGGTAGCGGGACCCTATGGGGCACAGATACGCAGTATTTT.

DNA for the CDR3: TGTGCCAGCAGCGGAGCGGCCGCCGGAGGGGAGACCCAGTACTTC. It encodes CASSGAAAGGETQYF. This chain uses TRBV6-1 with TRBJ2-5; tentatively, D is TRBD2 (6 bases). Germline CDR1 reads MNHNS; CDR2 reads SASEGT. The CDR3 extends over 15 amino acids. Trimming removed 6 bases at V and 5 bases at J, with 19 bases between.

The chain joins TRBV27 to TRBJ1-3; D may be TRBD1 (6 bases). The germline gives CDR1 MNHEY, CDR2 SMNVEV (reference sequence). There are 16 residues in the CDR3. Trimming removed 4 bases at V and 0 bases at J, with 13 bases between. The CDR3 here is CASSSQGHPSGNTIYF. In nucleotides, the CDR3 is TGTGCCAGCAGTTCCCAGGGACATCCCTCTGGAAACACCATATATTTT.